Listed below are T cell receptor beta chains from one sample, sequenced in a study of T cell repertoires in cytomegalovirus infection. A single record per CDR3 protein comes from TCRdb applying MiXCR to the reads. The sample includes around 440,000 distinct CDR3 sequences, around 11% seen only once; the top ten take roughly 10%. Sequencing used PBMCs. The receptors here all came from a human donor in good health (CMV status not recorded). Some clones in this sample may be carry-over from other donors' samples. Each CDR3 is given with its conserved first and last residue. The order of the fields is D gene, J gene, V gene, clone size, CDR3 DNA, CDR3 protein. The D gene is left open where the match is weak. Clone size is not always given. Where it is, it says once, few, many or a class for expanded clones.

>TRBD2|TRBJ2-2|TRBV5-4|-
TGTGCCAGCAGCCCCGGGACTAGCGGTCCCGGGGAGCTGTTTTTT
CASSPGTSGPGELFF
>-|TRBJ1-1|TRBV7-8|many
TGTGCCAGCAGTCAAGGCAGGGTCTGGCAGAACACTGAAGCTTTCTTT
CASSQGRVWQNTEAFF
>-|TRBJ2-3|TRBV3-1|few
TGTGCCAGCAGCGGCCGGGACTCATATTTTGAAAATACGCAGTATTTT
CASSGRDSYFENTQYF
>TRBD1|TRBJ2-3|TRBV7-6|many
TGTGCCAGCAGCGAAACCCCTGGACAGGGGAGCACAGATACGCAGTATTTT
CASSETPGQGSTDTQYF
>TRBD1|TRBJ1-1|TRBV12-3/TRBV12-4|many
TGTGCCAGCAGTCTCACAGGGGCTTTCACTGAAGCTTTCTTT
CASSLTGAFTEAFF
>-|TRBJ2-7|TRBV12-3/TRBV12-4|-
TGTGCCAGCAGTTGGGACCCTGGGGCCTACGAGCAGTACTTC
CASSWDPGAYEQYF
>TRBD1|TRBJ1-5|TRBV12-5|many
TGTGCTAGTGGAGGGGGCGGGCGACAGCCCCAGCATTTT
CASGGGGRQPQHF
>TRBD2|TRBJ2-1|TRBV29-1|few
TGCAGCGTTGAAGAAGCTAGCGGCCTGTTCAATGAGCAGTTCTTC
CSVEEASGLFNEQFF
>TRBD1|TRBJ1-1|TRBV4-1|many
TGCGCCAGCAGCCCTTGGGGACAGTTTGTCATGAACACTGAAGCTTTCTTT
CASSPWGQFVMNTEAFF
>TRBD2|TRBJ2-3|TRBV7-2|many
TGTGCCAGCAGCTTAAAGGCTAGCGGGGGCGATACGCAGTATTTT
CASSLKASGGDTQYF
>-|TRBJ1-1|TRBV28|many
TGTGCCAGCAGTTTAAGGCACAGAGCTAAGAAGGAAGCTTTCTTT
CASSLRHRAKKEAFF
>-|TRBJ2-2|TRBV2|many
TGTGCCAGCGGGGGTGGTAGAACCGGGGAGCTGTTTTTT
CASGGGRTGELFF
>-|TRBJ2-1|TRBV4-1|-
TGCGCCAGCAGCCAAGAGGCCGGGAGGCAGTTCTTC
CASSQEAGRQFF
>TRBD1|TRBJ1-1|TRBV20-1|-
TGCAGTGCTAGAGATAAGGGACAGGGGGGGAGTTGGGTCACTGAAGCTTTCTTT
CSARDKGQGGSWVTEAFF
>TRBD1|TRBJ2-2|TRBV7-3|many
TGTGCCAGCAGCTTACCACAGGGGAGCGGGGAGCTGTTTTTT
CASSLPQGSGELFF
>-|TRBJ2-7|TRBV19|many
TGTGCCGTGCCTCTCAGGGGCTCCTACGAGCAGTACTTC
CAVPLRGSYEQYF
>-|TRBJ2-2|TRBV6-1|many
TGTGCCAGCATTGGGGGTACCGGGGAGCTGTTTTTT
CASIGGTGELFF
>TRBD2|TRBJ2-3|TRBV5-1|many
TGCGCCAGCAGCTTGGAATCGAGCGGGGTCCCCGGAGATACGCAGTATTTT
CASSLESSGVPGDTQYF
>-|TRBJ1-2|TRBV7-2|many
TGTGCCAGCAGCGTGTACGAACCCGGAGACTATGGCTACACCTTC
CASSVYEPGDYGYTF
>TRBD2|TRBJ2-7|TRBV2|few
TGTGCCAGCAGTAGCGGGGGCCAATCGGAGCAGTACTTC
CASSSGGQSEQYF
>-|TRBJ1-1|TRBV20-1|-
TGCAGTGCTAGAGGGACAACACTCGGGGAAGCTTTCTTT
CSARGTTLGEAFF
>TRBD1|TRBJ2-7|TRBV7-9|many
TGTGCCAGCAGCTTAAGGGACAGCCCCAACTCCTACGAGCAGTACTTC
CASSLRDSPNSYEQYF
>-|TRBJ2-7|TRBV19|-
TGTGCCAGTAGTATCCAGGCGATTTCCTCCTACGAGCAGTACTTC
CASSIQAISSYEQYF
>TRBD1|TRBJ2-7|TRBV4-1|many
TGCGCCAGCAGCCAACCGGGACAGGGCCTAGGAGAGCAGTACTTC
CASSQPGQGLGEQYF
>TRBD2|TRBJ2-7|TRBV5-1|-
TGCGCCAGCAGCGCGGGGGACGGCTACGAGCAGTACTTC
CASSAGDGYEQYF
>-|TRBJ1-1|TRBV28|many
TGTGCCAGCAGTCCCGGAGAAGAAGCTTTCTTT
CASSPGEEAFF
>TRBD2|TRBJ2-3|TRBV20-1|many
TGCAGTGCTAGACTCGGACTAGCGGGGGCCTCTAGCACAGATACGCAGTATTTT
CSARLGLAGASSTDTQYF
>-|TRBJ1-1|TRBV12-5|many
TGTGCTAGTGGTTCCCCGTTCGGGGTCACCACTGAAGCTTTCTTT
CASGSPFGVTTEAFF
>-|TRBJ1-5|TRBV20-1|-
TGCAGTGCTAGAGAGGCCGAACAGCCCCAGCATTTT
CSAREAEQPQHF
>-|TRBJ2-7|TRBV5-4|-
TGTGCCAGCAGCGCTACCCAGCGAGATCTCGTCTACGAGCAGTACTTC
CASSATQRDLVYEQYF
>-|TRBJ2-7|TRBV13|-
TGTGCCAGCAGCTTTAATGTGAACGAGCAGTACTTC
CASSFNVNEQYF
>-|TRBJ2-1|TRBV7-2|many
TGTGCCAGCAGCTTACCCCCAGGGGAGCAGTTCTTC
CASSLPPGEQFF
>TRBD1|TRBJ2-7|TRBV10-3|many
TGTGCCATCAGGGCCGACGGGACAGGGAGGAGTGGCGAGCAGTACTTC
CAIRADGTGRSGEQYF
>-|TRBJ1-2|TRBV6-6|-
TGTGCCAGCAGTTCCGGGACTTCCTGGGCTGGTGGCTACACCTTC
CASSSGTSWAGGYTF
>-|TRBJ1-1|TRBV28|many
TGTGCCAGCAGTGGCCGCACAGGGTTGGGAAGAAAGGCTTTCTTT
CASSGRTGLGRKAFF
>-|TRBJ2-1|TRBV28|many
TGTGCCAGCAGTCCTCCGGGTCGGGGATCCTACAATGAGCAGTTCTTC
CASSPPGRGSYNEQFF
>TRBD2|TRBJ2-2|TRBV7-9|few
TGTGCCAGCAAGGCTAGCGGGAGCACCGGGGAGCTGTTTTTT
CASKASGSTGELFF
>-|TRBJ1-2|TRBV7-9|many
TGTGCCAGCAGCCTATCGGGACCGACTAGGTATGGCTACACCTTC
CASSLSGPTRYGYTF
>TRBD2|TRBJ2-2|TRBV19|many
TGTGCCAGTCGACTAGCGGGGGGGCCCGGGGAGCTGTTTTTT
CASRLAGGPGELFF